A single sample gave rise to the 24 T cell receptor beta chains below, sequenced in a study of early T cells in non-severe SARS-CoV-2 infection. TCRdb processed the 5' RACE reads anew with MiXCR; each CDR3 protein has one entry. Among tens of thousands of distinct CDR3 sequences, less than 15% were seen once, and the ten largest hold approximately 5.5%. Sequences were obtained from whole blood. All receptors derive from an adult who was a healthcare worker with PCR-confirmed SARS-CoV-2 infection or an uninfected control (not recorded which).

The CDR3 loop is CASSPLRDQSTDTQYF. CDR3 in DNA: TGCGCCAGCAGCCCCCTCCGGGACCAGAGCACAGATACGCAGTATTTT. The genes are TRBV5-1 and TRBJ2-3; D possibly uses TRBD1 or TRBD2 (5 bases each). V was cut by 4 bases and J by 0 bases, with 15 bases left in between. CDR3 length: 16 residues. CDR1 SGHRS and CDR2 YFSETQ come from the germline V gene.

The chain employs TRBV5-1 and TRBJ2-3; weak D call: TRBD2 (5 bases). The germline V and J ends were trimmed by 0 bases and 5 bases, with 10 bases remaining between them. Germline CDR1 and CDR2: SGHRS and YFSETQ. This CDR3 region has 14 residues. CDR3 sequence reads: CASSLARGEDTQYF. The CDR3 bases are TGCGCCAGCAGCTTGGCCCGGGGTGAAGATACGCAGTATTTT.

The DNA for the CDR3 is TGTGCCATTCGGGGAGGGGCAAACACTGAAGCTTTCTTT. This translates into CAIRGGANTEAFF. V and J are TRBV6-6 and TRBJ1-1, with a tentative D call TRBD1 (5 bases). CDR1 is MNHNY and CDR2 is SVGAGI in the germline V gene (reference sequence). The CDR3 is 13 amino acids. V was shortened by 10 bases and J by 2 bases, with 14 bases between the two germline ends.

V gene TRBV20-1 combines with J gene TRBJ2-3; D unclear. This CDR3 is 12 amino acids long. CDR1 is DFQATT and CDR2 is SNEGSKA in the germline V gene (reference sequence). Trimming pared 7 bases from V and 1 base from J, leaving 9 bases between. CDR3 in amino acids: CSGQLRTDTQYF. CDR3 nucleotides: TGCAGTGGCCAACTGCGCACAGATACGCAGTATTTT.

The CDR3 region has the DNA TGTGCCAGCAGTCCCCCTCCCGCCGAGAACTCTGGAAACACCATATATTTT. Protein sequence: CASSPPPAENSGNTIYF. The gene calls are TRBV6-7 and TRBJ1-3; no clear D gene. TRBV6-7 is reported as an ORF; its role is uncertain. Trimming cost V 5 bases and J 0 bases, with 17 bases left between them. CDR3 length equals 17 residues.

V usage is TRBV6-4 and J usage is TRBJ2-2; 9 bases map to TRBD2. V was clipped by 10 bases and J by 1 base; unmatched bases: 13. CDR1 MRHNA and CDR2 SNTAGT come from the germline V gene. CDR3 length: 17 amino acids. In DNA form, the CDR3 reads TGTGCCACCGGGCGAATCTCTAGCGGGGTGAACACCGGGGAGCTGTTTTTT. Its protein product is CATGRISSGVNTGELFF.

DNA of the CDR3: TGCAGCGTTGAAGGGCTAGTCGGGGCCGGGCTGCAGACCCAGTACTTC. The encoded protein is CSVEGLVGAGLQTQYF. The chain joins TRBV29-1 to TRBJ2-5; D may match TRBD1 or TRBD2 (5 bases each). Germline V gene data show CDR1 as SQVTM and CDR2 as ANQGSEA. V was trimmed by 1 base and J by 6 bases, leaving 21 bases between them. This CDR3 region has 16 residues.

The chain is built from TRBV11-2 and TRBJ1-1; no clear D. Germline loops: CDR1 SGHAT, CDR2 FQNNGV. There are 12 residues in the CDR3. The ends were cut back, 4 bases at V and 5 bases at J, with 8 bases in the middle. CDR3: CASSSVFTEAFF. Here the CDR3 DNA reads TGTGCCAGCAGCTCCGTCTTTACTGAAGCTTTCTTT.

This clonotype was observed a handful of times. This sequence joins TRBV12-3 or TRBV12-4 and TRBJ1-1; a possible D gene is TRBD1 (6 bases). There are 15 residues in the CDR3. V dropped 5 bases and J dropped 1 base, with 14 bases sitting between them. CDR3 amino acids: CASSPHKQGNTEAFF. CDR3 nucleotide sequence: TGTGCCAGCAGTCCGCATAAACAGGGGAACACTGAAGCTTTCTTT.

J is TRBJ2-5 and V is TRBV30; 8 bases map to TRBD1. Unmatched junction bases numbered 12, after V lost 2 bases and J lost 4 bases. The CDR3 is made up of 16 amino acids. Germline CDR1 GTSNPN, CDR2 SVGIG (reference sequence). This CDR3 is CAWSMTGVFLPETQYF. As DNA, the CDR3 is TGTGCCTGGAGTATGACAGGGGTCTTCCTTCCAGAGACCCAGTACTTC.

This clonotype was recorded at least ten times. The V and J genes are TRBV29-1 and TRBJ2-6; D remains ambiguous. Germline CDR1 and CDR2: SQVTM and ANQGSEA. The CDR3 sequence is 12 residues long. With 5 bases removed from V and 4 bases from J, the gap between germline ends came to 6 bases. The CDR3 here is CSVSQGANVLTF. CDR3 coding DNA: TGCAGCGTTTCCCAGGGGGCCAACGTCCTGACTTTC.

This clonotype was detected only a few times. The chain uses TRBV29-1 and TRBJ2-1; no clear D. Germline V gene data show CDR1 as SQVTM and CDR2 as ANQGSEA. V was shortened by 1 base and J by 4 bases, with 14 bases between the two germline ends. This CDR3 is 15 amino acids long. The CDR3 DNA reads TGCAGCGTTGAAGCACTGGCCTCCTCTTACAATGAGCAGTTCTTC. Its protein product is CSVEALASSYNEQFF.

The chain couples TRBV7-2 to TRBJ2-2; 7 bases match TRBD2. The V segment lost 5 bases and the J segment 0 bases; nucleotides outside the gene matches: 3. There are 15 residues in the CDR3. Germline loops: CDR1 SGHTA, CDR2 FQGNSA. In DNA form, the CDR3 reads TGTGCCAGCAGCCTGGGACTATCGAACACCGGGGAGCTGTTTTTT. Residues: CASSLGLSNTGELFF.

The table lists this clonotype with a few counts. J is TRBJ2-7 and V is TRBV6-2 or TRBV6-3; D perhaps matches TRBD2 (6 bases). This CDR3 spans 15 amino acids. Germline CDR1 is MNHEY and CDR2 is SVGEGT. Trimming removed 2 bases from V and 4 bases from J, with 15 bases in between. The CDR3 sequence is CASSYTGGSVYEQYF. DNA for the CDR3: TGTGCCAGCAGTTACACCGGGGGATCAGTTTACGAGCAGTACTTC.

This clonotype was counted many times. This rearrangement joins TRBV20-1 to TRBJ2-7; 12 bases align to TRBD2. Unmatched junction bases numbered 8, after V lost 2 bases and J lost 6 bases. Per germline, CDR1 DFQATT and CDR2 SNEGSKA (reference sequence). The CDR3 extends over 15 amino acids. The CDR3 DNA reads TGCAGTGCTAGATCCCCACTAGCGGGAGGTCTCGAGCAGTACTTC. Its protein is CSARSPLAGGLEQYF.

This clonotype was seen more than once but under ten times. The chain recombines TRBV7-8 with TRBJ1-6; 8 nucleotides line up with TRBD1. Germline trimming cut 4 bases from V and 8 bases from J; bases unmatched to any gene: 7. This CDR3 is 15 amino acids long. The germline V gene has CDR1 SGHVS and CDR2 FQNEAQ. The CDR3 protein is CASSSRQGRDSPLHF. In DNA form, the CDR3 reads TGTGCCAGCAGCTCCAGACAGGGGAGAGATTCACCCCTCCACTTT.

This clonotype came up a few times. The rearrangement links TRBV29-1 to TRBJ2-7; 8 positions match TRBD1. The CDR3 is made up of 13 amino acids. Losses at the gene ends were 1 base for V and 2 bases for J; bases not matched to a gene: 1. The germline CDR1 and CDR2 sequences are SQVTM and ANQGSEA. The CDR3 nucleotides are TGCAGCGTTGAAGGGACAGGGACCTACGAGCAGTACTTC. Amino acid sequence: CSVEGTGTYEQYF.

This clonotype appeared many times. The chain uses TRBV5-1 and TRBJ2-5; a weak D match, TRBD2 (6 bases). The CDR3 contains 14 residues. V was trimmed by 1 base and J by 3 bases, leaving 10 bases between them. Germline V gene lookup returns CDR1 SGHRS and CDR2 YFSETQ. DNA of the CDR3: TGCGCCAGCAGCTTGAACCCGGGGGAAGAGACCCAGTACTTC. Translation gives CASSLNPGEETQYF.

This clonotype was detected a few times. The chain recombines TRBV30 with TRBJ1-5; D is unclear. The CDR3 extends over 15 amino acids. In germline, CDR1 is GTSNPN, CDR2 SVGIG (reference sequence). V was cut by 0 bases and J by 2 bases, with 11 bases left in between. CDR3 in amino acids: CAWSVDPMGNQPQHF. CDR3 in DNA: TGTGCCTGGAGTGTAGACCCTATGGGCAATCAGCCCCAGCATTTT. Full variable domain (remainder filled in from reference TRBV30 and TRBJ1-5): SQTIHQWPATLVQPVGSPLSLECTVEGTSNPNLYWYRQAAGRGLQLLFYSVGIGQISSEVPQNLSASRPQDRQFILSSKKLLLSDSGFYLCAWSVDPMGNQPQHFGDGTRLSIL.

V is TRBV3-1 and J is TRBJ2-3, with 8 bases matching TRBD2. V dropped 1 base and J dropped 0; count of bases not matched to a gene: 9. Germline V gives CDR1 LGHDT, CDR2 YNNKEL (reference sequence). This CDR3 comprises 18 residues. This CDR3 reads CASSQGTSWQTSTDTQYF. CDR3 DNA sequence: TGTGCCAGCAGCCAAGGGACTAGCTGGCAAACTAGCACAGATACGCAGTATTTT.

This clonotype has a handful of counts. This chain's CDR3 is CASSPRGRDFGGELFF. The CDR3 DNA sequence: TGTGCCAGCTCACCACGAGGCCGGGACTTCGGCGGGGAGCTGTTTTTT. This sequence joins TRBV18 and TRBJ2-2; a weak D match, TRBD2 (6 bases). CDR1 and CDR2 (germline): KGHSH, LQKENI. V lost 1 base and J lost 7, with 16 bases in between. This CDR3 contains 16 residues.

This clonotype turned up a few times. The gene calls are TRBV20-1 and TRBJ2-1, with 7 bases that match TRBD2. The CDR3 is made up of 17 amino acids. The germline V gene encodes CDR1 DFQATT and CDR2 SNEGSKA (reference sequence). J was trimmed by 0 bases and V by 5 bases; bases with no gene match: 13. CDR3 residues: CSALGASGIPSYNEQFF. Here the CDR3 DNA reads TGCAGTGCTCTCGGGGCTAGCGGCATACCCTCCTACAATGAGCAGTTCTTC.

The chain is built from TRBV4-1 and TRBJ1-2, with D hard to call. CDR3 length: 15 residues. CDR1 and CDR2 (germline): MGHRA, YSYEKL. The V end was cut by 0 bases, the J end by 9 bases, with 17 bases between. In DNA form, the CDR3 reads TGCGCCAGCAGCCAAGATGTTGGGCCTTCTCTTAGCTACACCTTC. It specifies CASSQDVGPSLSYTF.

This clonotype was detected ten times or more. The chain is built from TRBV5-6 and TRBJ2-3; unclear D gene. This CDR3 is 12 amino acids long. CDR1 and CDR2 (germline): SGHDT, YYEEEE. V was shortened by 3 bases and J by 4 bases, with 6 bases between the two germline ends. The CDR3 DNA is TGTGCCAGCAGCTACGGGCCAGATACGCAGTATTTT. Its protein is CASSYGPDTQYF. Drawing the rest from reference TRBV5-6 and TRBJ2-3, the complete variable domain is DAGVTQSPTHLIKTRGQQVTLRCSPKSGHDTVSWYQQALGQGPQFIFQYYEEEERQRGNFPDRFSGHQFPNYSSELNVNALLLGDSALYLCASSYGPDTQYFGPGTRLTVL.